This T cell receptor beta chain was recorded in a study of Ad26.COV2.S vaccination and SARS-CoV-2 variants. Germline V gene data show CDR1 as LNHDA and CDR2 as SQIVND (reference sequence). This CDR3 is built from 13 residues. The V and J ends lost 7 bases and 0 bases, in that order; junction bases with no gene match: 2. General study results and limits: Vaccinees and placebo recipients showed similar non-spike TCR breadth.

Treatment: around 19 received Ad26.COV2.S at low or high dose, single or two shots; about 5 received placebo; per-sample allocation not given. Each sample was drawn 63 days after the first injection (of vaccine or placebo). Method: immunoSEQ multiplex PCR; TCRdb's copy keeps in-frame clones and lacks some. In the table there are a few hundred thousand clones, about four fifths of which are singletons. This clone turned up a few times. Antigen specificity is unknown. Other DNA sequences of this sample code for an identical CDR3. V and J are TRBV19 and TRBJ2-7; 8 bases are a match to TRBD1. Sequences were derived from peripheral blood, sampled in a trial of Ad26.COV2.S vaccine versus placebo. The source is a person between 18 and 65 years old who received the Ad26.COV2.S COVID-19 vaccine or a placebo. CDR3 amino acids: CASKGTGSYEQYF. The CDR3 bases are TGTGCCAGTAAAGGGACAGGCTCCTACGAGCAGTACTTC.